This T cell receptor beta chain is drawn from a study of control samples from healthy donors and cancer patients. The V end was cut by 4 bases, the J end by 4 bases, with 9 bases between. The CDR3 extends over 12 amino acids. Germline loops: CDR1 SGHRS, CDR2 YFSETQ. Using immunoSEQ multiplex PCR, the repertoire was profiled, and TCRdb retains in-frame clones only, with some absent. The profile shows tens of thousands of clones, about four fifths of them singletons. The chain employs TRBV5-1 and TRBJ2-7; D possibly uses TRBD1 or TRBD2 (5 bases each). The source is a man aged 50-60 years in good health. Material: blood. This CDR3 reads CASSARGYEQYF. CDR3 DNA: TGCGCCAGCAGCGCGAGGGGATACGAGCAGTACTTC. The variable domain in full, completed from reference TRBV5-1 and TRBJ2-7, reads KAGVTQTPRYLIKTRGQQVTLSCSPISGHRSVSWYQQTPGQGLQFLFEYFSETQRNKGNFPGRFSGRQFSNSRSEMNVSTLELGDSALYLCASSARGYEQYFGPGTRLTVT.